This T cell receptor (beta chain) was recovered during a study of cytomegalovirus exposure and HLA in healthy donors. Amplification used 60 Vbeta primers and 13 Jbeta primers. Here immunoSEQ multiplex PCR was the method, and the copy in TCRdb shows in-frame clones only, minus some. This sample contains roughly 50,000 clones. Whole-study findings and limits: An analysis that was carried out later associated 16,000 or so TCR beta sequences with HLA alleles at 0.05 false discovery rate. Over 150 TCR beta chains were listed as cytomegalovirus-associated.

CDR1 is MDHEN and CDR2 is SYDVKM in the germline V gene. This CDR3 spans 11 amino acids. With regard to this clone: What it binds is unknown.

This TCR derives from a woman aged 35 to 49 in good health and CMV-seronegative. The chain employs TRBV28 and TRBJ2-7; possibly TRBD1 for D (6 bases). The specimen sequenced was PBMCs. This CDR3 reads CMTGHSYEQYF. The CDR3 region has the DNA TGTATGACAGGACACTCCTACGAGCAGTACTTC.